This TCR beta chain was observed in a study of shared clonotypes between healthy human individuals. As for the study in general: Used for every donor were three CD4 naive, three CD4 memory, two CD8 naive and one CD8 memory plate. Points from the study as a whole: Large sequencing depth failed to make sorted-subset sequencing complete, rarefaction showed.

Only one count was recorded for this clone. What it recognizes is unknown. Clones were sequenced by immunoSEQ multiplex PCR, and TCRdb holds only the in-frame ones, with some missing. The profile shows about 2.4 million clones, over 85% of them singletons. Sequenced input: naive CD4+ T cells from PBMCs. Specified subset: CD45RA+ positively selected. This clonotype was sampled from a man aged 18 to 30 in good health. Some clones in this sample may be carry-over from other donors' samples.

The CDR3 sequence is CASSLGGLAVPYEQYF. CDR3 bases: TGTGCCAGCAGTTTGGGTGGACTAGCGGTTCCCTACGAGCAGTACTTC. The chain couples TRBV28 to TRBJ2-7, with 10 bases that match TRBD2. The V segment lost 3 bases and the J segment 2 bases; nucleotides outside the gene matches: 7. This CDR3 has 16 residues. Germline CDR1 reads MDHEN; CDR2 reads SYDVKM.